The source of this TCR beta chain is a study of blood T cell repertoires in COVID-19. For the study at large: Samples of COVID-19 (acute and convalescent) were obtained from the United States, Italy and Spain.

Sequencing used immunoSEQ multiplex PCR; TCRdb keeps in-frame clones, though not all of them. The table lists over 200,000 clones, about 90% of them singletons, with about 1.9% in the top ten. This CDR3 has 15 amino acids. Trimming cost V 0 bases and J 4 bases; bases outside gene matches: 2. The germline CDR1 and CDR2 sequences are MNHEY and SVGAGI. This chain links TRBV6-5 with TRBJ2-7, with 11 bases aligning to TRBD2. The receptor comes from a man in his forties with active or convalescent COVID-19. Source material: peripheral blood. In nucleotides, the CDR3 is TGTGCCAGCAGTTACTCTAGCGGGGGGGTTTACGAGCAGTACTTC. As protein: CASSYSSGGVYEQYF.